The 20 T cell receptor beta chains in this list originate from one sample, sequenced in a study of T cells in women clearing cervical HPV infection. TCRdb's copy holds only in-frame clones and misses some; the assay was immunoSEQ multiplex PCR. Across 45,000 to 55,000 clones, the top ten clones capture approximately 1% of the sample. Sequences were obtained from blood buffy coat. The source is a woman aged 18 to 75 with a cervical HPV16 infection that either progressed to CIN3+ or cleared (not recorded which).

Concerning this clone itself: The CDR3 is cut off 3 residues early in the read; its end comes from the germline J gene. V usage is TRBV7-3 and J usage is TRBJ1-1; 8 bases match TRBD1. The CDR3 covers 14 residues. Germline V lookup: CDR1 SGHTA, CDR2 FQGTGA. V shed 6 bases, J shed 5 bases, and the junction held 8 bases outside the gene matches. The CDR3 spells CASSITGGKTEAFF. Partial CDR3 DNA: TGTGCCAGCAGTATTACAGGGGGAAAGACTGAA. Full variable domain (outside the CDR3, taken from reference TRBV7-3 and TRBJ1-1): GAGVSQTPSNKVTEKGKYVELRCDPISGHTALYWYRQSLGQGPEFLIYFQGTGAADDSGLPNDRFFAVRPEGSVSTLKIQRTERGDSAVYLCASSITGGKTEAFFGQGTRLTVV.

Details on this clone: Read sequence stops 3 residues before the CDR3 end, and the germline J gene provides the missing end. The gene calls are TRBV19 and TRBJ1-2; 9 bases match TRBD1. Germline-derived CDR1 and CDR2 are LNHDA and SQIVND (reference sequence). The CDR3 loop spans 15 amino acids. The CDR3 bases that were read are TGTGCCAGTAGTTTACCGGGACAGGGTTCCTACGAC. This gives the protein CASSLPGQGSYD. The whole CDR3 sequence reads CASSLPGQGSYDYTF.

Details on this clone: This specimen includes other DNA sequences encoding the same CDR3. This CDR3 is CASSLAGVNSPLHF. The sequenced part of the CDR3 DNA is TGCGCCAGCAGCTTGGCAGGGGTTAATTCACCC. The chain has TRBV5-1 and TRBJ1-6, with D possibly being TRBD1 (6 bases). The CDR3 is cut off 3 residues early in the read; its end comes from the germline J gene. V shed 0 bases and J shed 6 bases, with 7 bases lying between them. The CDR3 contains 14 residues. CDR1 is SGHRS, CDR2 YFSETQ, per germline.

Points on this clone: The read terminates 3 residues ahead of where the CDR3 ends, so the germline J gene completes it. This chain links TRBV5-8 with TRBJ2-1, with D possibly matching TRBD2 (6 bases). Germline loops: CDR1 SGHTS, CDR2 YDEGEE. This CDR3 comprises 12 residues. V was cut by 5 bases and J by 4 bases, with 7 bases left in between. The sequenced part of the CDR3 DNA is TGTGCCAGCAGGGGGGGTTACAATGAG. Translated: CASRGGYNE. The whole CDR3 sequence is CASRGGYNEQFF.

The CDR3 sequence: CASRDRGGDSNQPQHF. The CDR3 DNA, read in part, is TGTGCCAGTAGGGACCGAGGGGGGGATAGCAATCAGCCC. The V gene is TRBV19, the J gene TRBJ1-5; weak D call: TRBD1 (6 bases). The read falls 3 residues short of the CDR3 end, and the missing part is taken from the germline J gene. The CDR3 is 16 residues long. The V gene's germline CDR1 is LNHDA and CDR2 SQIVND (reference sequence). V was pared by 6 bases and J by 0 bases, with 15 bases between.

Details on this clone: The read ends 3 residues before the CDR3 terminus; that terminus is restored from the germline J gene. J is TRBJ1-5 and V is TRBV11-2, with 10 bases that match TRBD1. This CDR3 spans 15 amino acids. Germline V CDR1 and CDR2: SGHAT, FQNNGV. The V and J ends lost 4 bases and 5 bases, in that order; junction bases with no gene match: 5. CDR3 in amino acids: CASSYRQGADQPQHF. CDR3 DNA (partial): TGTGCCAGCAGCTACAGACAGGGGGCTGATCAGCCC.

For this clone: The read halts 3 residues ahead of the CDR3 end, with the missing end drawn from the germline J gene. The genes are TRBV2 and TRBJ1-1, with 7 positions matching TRBD1. CDR3 size: 15 residues. The germline V gene has CDR1 SNHLY and CDR2 FYNNEI. V was clipped by 6 bases and J by 1 base; unmatched bases: 8. The CDR3 spells CASRPTGRGNTEAFF. Incomplete CDR3 DNA: TGTGCCAGCAGGCCGACAGGGAGGGGGAACACTGAA. The full variable domain, in which reference TRBV2 and TRBJ1-1 provide the parts outside the CDR3, is EPEVTQTPSHQVTQMGQEVILRCVPISNHLYFYWYRQILGQKVEFLVSFYNNEISEKSEIFDDQFSVERPDGSNFTLKIRSTKLEDSAMYFCASRPTGRGNTEAFFGQGTRLTVV.

As concerns this clone: Coverage ceases 3 residues before the CDR3 finishes, and the germline J gene fills in the end. V and J are TRBV2 and TRBJ1-4; tentative D call: TRBD1 (5 bases). Between the trimmed V and J ends, which lost 5 bases and 4 bases, there was a span of 11 bases. The CDR3 is 14 residues long. Germline-derived CDR1 and CDR2 are SNHLY and FYNNEI. CDR3 DNA (partial): TGTGCCAGCAGTCCGGCCAGGGTTAATGAAAAA. Its protein product is CASSPARVNEK. The whole CDR3 region reads CASSPARVNEKLFF. The whole variable domain, filled in from reference TRBV2 and TRBJ1-4, reads EPEVTQTPSHQVTQMGQEVILRCVPISNHLYFYWYRQILGQKVEFLVSFYNNEISEKSEIFDDQFSVERPDGSNFTLKIRSTKLEDSAMYFCASSPARVNEKLFFGSGTQLSVL.

Comment on this clone: The sequenced fragment ends 3 residues before the CDR3 boundary, so the rest is inferred from the germline J gene. The rearrangement links TRBV19 to TRBJ1-4, with a tentative D call TRBD1 (5 bases). The CDR3 has 17 residues. Per germline, CDR1 LNHDA and CDR2 SQIVND (reference sequence). The CDR3 region is CASSWRSSVAGANVLFF. The DNA read from the CDR3 is TGTGCCAGTAGTTGGCGGAGTTCGGTGGCTGGGGCCAACGTA.

In regard to this clone: The read terminates 3 residues before the CDR3 end, so the remaining end is supplied by the germline J gene. The rearrangement joins TRBV4-2 to TRBJ1-2; D gene uncertain. Per the germline V gene, CDR1 is LGHNA and CDR2 is YNFKEQ. Trimming left V 2 bases short and J 2 bases short, with 15 bases between. The CDR3 loop spans 16 amino acids. CDR3: CASSQPSRARNYGYTF. The covered CDR3 bases are TGTGCCAGCAGCCAACCTAGCCGGGCTCGGAACTATGGC.

Worth noting for this clone: The read gets to within 3 residues of the CDR3 end, and the germline J gene fills in the rest. This rearrangement joins TRBV2 to TRBJ1-2; TRBD1 aligns across 7 bases. CDR3 length equals 15 residues. Germline CDR1 reads SNHLY; CDR2 reads FYNNEI. The DNA read from the CDR3 is TGTGCCAGCAGTGCCTACAGGGGAAGCACAGATACC. It specifies CASSAYRGSTDT. From start to end, the CDR3 is CASSAYRGSTDTYTF. The full variable domain, in which reference TRBV2 and TRBJ1-2 provide the parts outside the CDR3, is EPEVTQTPSHQVTQMGQEVILRCVPISNHLYFYWYRQILGQKVEFLVSFYNNEISEKSEIFDDQFSVERPDGSNFTLKIRSTKLEDSAMYFCASSAYRGSTDTYTFGSGTRLTVV.

Details on this clone: The read is 3 residues too short to cover the CDR3 end, so that end is filled in from the germline J gene. This chain links TRBV19 with TRBJ2-4, with D perhaps TRBD2 (6 bases). CDR1 is LNHDA, CDR2 SQIVND, per germline (reference sequence). The CDR3 covers 16 residues. CDR3 DNA, as far as it was read: TGTGCCAGTACCCCGGGGGAGCCCCTTCTTGGCTATGGT. Protein sequence: CASTPGEPLLGYG. The entire CDR3 reads CASTPGEPLLGYGQYF.

To note about this clone: The sequenced fragment ends 3 residues before the CDR3 boundary, so the rest is inferred from the germline J gene. The chain employs TRBV16 and TRBJ2-1; 8 nucleotides agree with TRBD2. This CDR3 has 15 amino acids. Trimming took 2 bases from V and 3 from J; bases not matched to a gene: 3. Germline values: CDR1 KGHSY, CDR2 FQNENV. The CDR3 bases that were read are TGTGCCAGCAGCCAACTGCGGGGGGTCTACAATGAG. It specifies CASSQLRGVYNE. From start to end, the CDR3 is CASSQLRGVYNEQFF.

Concerning this clone itself: The CDR3 extends 3 residues past the end of the read, so its final part is completed from the germline J gene. The chain employs TRBV2 and TRBJ2-3; 11 bases match TRBD2. From germline, CDR1 is SNHLY and CDR2 FYNNEI. The length of the CDR3 is 18 residues. V was pared by 8 bases and J by 2 bases, with 15 bases of the junction left unmatched. Incomplete CDR3 DNA: TGTGCCAGCCATCGGTTGGGGCTAGCGGGGGGACCCACAGATACG. It is translated as CASHRLGLAGGPTDT. The CDR3 as a whole reads CASHRLGLAGGPTDTQYF.

Comment on this clone: The read comes to an end 3 residues before the CDR3 does, leaving the germline J gene to fill in the end. This sequence joins TRBV6-2 or TRBV6-3 and TRBJ2-4; weak D call: TRBD1 (6 bases). This CDR3 has 15 residues. CDR1 and CDR2 (germline): MNHEY, SVGEGT. This CDR3 reads CASTATGGVYQPQYF. Incomplete CDR3 DNA: TGTGCCAGCACCGCGACAGGTGGGGTTTATCAGCCT.

Remarks on this clone: The read falls 3 residues short of the CDR3 end, and the missing part is taken from the germline J gene. The gene calls are TRBV6-2 or TRBV6-3 and TRBJ1-6, with D possibly matching TRBD1 (6 bases). This CDR3 region has 16 residues. V was pared by 1 base and J by 9 bases, with 16 bases between. Germline V lookup: CDR1 MNHEY, CDR2 SVGEGT. The sequenced part of the CDR3 DNA is TGTGCCAGCAGTTACTTTATACAGGGTGTGGGTTCACCC. This translates into CASSYFIQGVGSP. The complete CDR3 protein is CASSYFIQGVGSPLHF.

Concerning this clone: The CDR3 end falls 3 residues outside the read, so it is completed with the germline J gene. V usage is TRBV19 and J usage is TRBJ2-1; D is possibly TRBD2 (5 bases). Per the germline V gene, CDR1 is LNHDA and CDR2 is SQIVND (reference sequence). The CDR3 spans 15 residues. The V end lost 6 bases, the J end lost 6 bases, and 18 bases lay between the germline ends. The covered CDR3 bases are TGTGCCAGTAGCCAAAACCCTGACTACTTCAATGAG. It codes for CASSQNPDYFNE. The whole CDR3 sequence reads CASSQNPDYFNEQFF.

Comments on this clone: The read comes to an end 3 residues before the CDR3 does, leaving the germline J gene to fill in the end. The rearrangement links TRBV5-1 to TRBJ2-2; a weak D match, TRBD1 (6 bases). Germline loops: CDR1 SGHRS, CDR2 YFSETQ. The CDR3 consists of 16 residues. The V gene lost 3 bases and the J gene lost 0 bases, with 12 bases spanning the gap. CDR3 sequence reads: CASSSLQGSNTGELFF. The part of the CDR3 DNA that was read is TGCGCCAGCAGCTCCCTACAGGGTTCGAACACCGGGGAG.

A remark on this clone: The CDR3 is cut off 3 residues early in the read; its end comes from the germline J gene. V and J are TRBV5-1 and TRBJ2-3, with D possibly matching TRBD2 (5 bases). There are 15 residues in the CDR3. Germline V lookup: CDR1 SGHRS, CDR2 YFSETQ. The CDR3 bases that were read are TGCGCCAGCAGCTTGGCCGGGGTTACCCAAGAGACG. Translated, it gives CASSLAGVTQET. The whole CDR3 protein is CASSLAGVTQETQYF.

To note about this clone: The read terminates 3 residues before the CDR3 end, so the remaining end is supplied by the germline J gene. The chain employs TRBV18 and TRBJ2-2; 7 nucleotides agree with TRBD1. The CDR3 length is 17 residues. Looked up from germline, CDR1 is KGHSH and CDR2 is LQKENI. CDR3 sequence: CASSPPGRGFQGEKLFF. CDR3 bases read: TGTGCCAGCTCACCACCGGGCAGGGGGTTCCAAGGTGAAAAG.